The 4 T cell receptor beta chains given below trace back to one sample, sequenced in a study of blood T cell repertoires in COVID-19. Here immunoSEQ multiplex PCR was the method, and the copy in TCRdb shows in-frame clones only, minus some. The sample consists of about 160,000 clones, about 85% of them appearing once. The sample taken for sequencing was peripheral blood. The origin of the receptors is a woman aged 55-75 years with COVID-19, enrolled during active disease.

This clone was counted between two and nine times. V is TRBV19 and J is TRBJ1-6, with 7 bases fitting TRBD1. The CDR3 consists of 19 residues. The trim removed 5 bases at V and 0 bases at J, leaving 13 bases unmatched. Per the germline V gene, CDR1 is LNHDA and CDR2 is SQIVND (reference sequence). The CDR3 coding sequence is TGTGCCAGTAGTCCCCGGTCGGACAGGCCGAGCTCCTATAATTCACCCCTCCACTTT. As protein: CASSPRSDRPSSYNSPLHF.

The chain combines TRBV10-1 with TRBJ2-2; 11 nucleotides agree with TRBD1. CDR1 and CDR2 (germline): WNHNN, SYGVQD (reference sequence). The ends lost 9 bases at V and 4 bases at J; junction bases unmatched: 7. The CDR3 extends over 15 amino acids. The CDR3 is CARPGQGAVTGELFF. CDR3 sequence (DNA): TGCGCCAGACCTGGACAGGGGGCGGTCACCGGGGAGCTGTTTTTT.

This clone occurred a few times. The chain is built from TRBV5-1 and TRBJ2-7, with D possibly TRBD2 on 5 matching bases. The germline gives CDR1 SGHRS, CDR2 YFSETQ. The V gene lost 3 bases and the J gene lost 1 base, with 11 bases spanning the gap. The CDR3 runs 14 residues. The CDR3 coding sequence is TGCGCCAGCAGCTCGGACTTTGCATCCTACGAGCAGTACTTC. It specifies CASSSDFASYEQYF.

The V and J genes are TRBV2 and TRBJ2-5, with D unresolved. Germline V CDR1 and CDR2: SNHLY, FYNNEI. V was cut by 10 bases and J by 1 base, with 13 bases left in between. This CDR3 contains 13 residues. The CDR3 spells CAIQARVQETQYF. CDR3 nucleotide sequence: TGTGCCATCCAAGCCCGGGTCCAAGAGACCCAGTACTTC. Full variable domain (remainder filled in from reference TRBV2 and TRBJ2-5): EPEVTQTPSHQVTQMGQEVILRCVPISNHLYFYWYRQILGQKVEFLVSFYNNEISEKSEIFDDQFSVERPDGSNFTLKIRSTKLEDSAMYFCAIQARVQETQYFGPGTRLLVL.